The T cell receptor beta chain described here comes from a study of early T cells in non-severe SARS-CoV-2 infection. Germline-derived CDR1 and CDR2 are SGHVS and FNYEAQ. V dropped 1 base and J dropped 2 bases, with 11 bases sitting between them. The CDR3 runs to 15 residues. This clonotype was detected ten times or more. Separate cDNA molecules each had unique molecular identifiers attached to them. TCRdb analysed the 5' RACE reads with MiXCR anew, one entry per CDR3 protein. The data show more than 75,000 distinct CDR3 sequences, with under 15% seen just once and 6% held by the top ten. The clonotype originates from an adult who was a healthcare worker with PCR-confirmed SARS-CoV-2 infection or an uninfected control (not recorded which). The chain employs TRBV7-6 and TRBJ1-1, with D unclear. What was sequenced was whole blood. The CDR3 loop reads CASSLGVEENTEAFF. Written as DNA, the CDR3 is TGTGCCAGCAGCTTAGGGGTAGAGGAAAACACTGAAGCTTTCTTT.